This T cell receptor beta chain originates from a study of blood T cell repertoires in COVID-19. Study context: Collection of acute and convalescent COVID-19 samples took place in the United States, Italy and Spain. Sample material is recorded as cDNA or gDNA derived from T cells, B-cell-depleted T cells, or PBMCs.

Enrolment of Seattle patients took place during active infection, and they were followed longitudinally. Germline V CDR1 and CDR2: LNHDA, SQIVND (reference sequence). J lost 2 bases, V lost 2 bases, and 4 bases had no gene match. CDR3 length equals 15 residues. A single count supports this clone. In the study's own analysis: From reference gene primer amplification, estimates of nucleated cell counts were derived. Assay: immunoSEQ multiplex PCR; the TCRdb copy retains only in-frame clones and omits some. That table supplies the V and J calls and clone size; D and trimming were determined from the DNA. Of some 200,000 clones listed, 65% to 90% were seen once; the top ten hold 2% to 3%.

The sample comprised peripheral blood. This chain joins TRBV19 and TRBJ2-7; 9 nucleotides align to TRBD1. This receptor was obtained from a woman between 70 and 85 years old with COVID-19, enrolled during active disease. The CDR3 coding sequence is TGTGCCAGTAGTATACTCGGGACAGGGCCCTACGAGCAGTACTTC. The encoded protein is CASSILGTGPYEQYF.